What follows is one TCR beta chain and its context. Clones were sequenced by immunoSEQ multiplex PCR, and TCRdb holds only the in-frame ones, with some missing. The table shows around 130,000 clones, with 88% occurring only once. These data come from a study of control samples from healthy donors and cancer patients. This TCR was recovered from a man aged 50 to 60 in good health. The sequencing sample was made of blood.

The CDR3 sequence: CASSFGTREFDEQFF. The CDR3 region has the DNA TGTGCCAGCAGCTTTGGGACAAGGGAGTTTGATGAGCAGTTCTTC. This chain joins TRBV13 and TRBJ2-1, with TRBD1 as a possible D gene (6 bases). V shed 3 bases and J shed 8 bases, with 17 bases lying between them. The CDR3 runs to 15 residues. CDR1 is PRHDT, CDR2 FYEKMQ, per germline (reference sequence).